This TCR beta chain comes out of a study of cytomegalovirus exposure and HLA in healthy donors. PCR used 60 Vbeta primers and 13 Jbeta primers. Sequencing was performed with immunoSEQ multiplex PCR; in TCRdb, only in-frame clones are kept and a portion is missing. The data hold some 210,000 clones, with roughly 80% observed a single time. CDR1 MNHNY and CDR2 SVGAGI come from the germline V gene (reference sequence). Trimming left V 6 bases short and J 2 bases short, with 18 bases between. The CDR3 loop spans 16 amino acids. There were likely unrecorded immune exposures, though donors were nominally healthy when sampled. General observations from the study: Among TCR beta chains, those listed as cytomegalovirus-associated numbered more than 150.

On this clone: Its target is not known.

This TCR was recovered from a woman aged 30 to 39 in good health and CMV-seropositive. The specimen was PBMCs. The chain joins TRBV6-6 to TRBJ2-3; D is perhaps TRBD1 (6 bases). The CDR3 bases are TGTGCCAGCAGCAAAAGACAGGTGTCGAACACAGATACGCAGTATTTT. This gives the protein CASSKRQVSNTDTQYF.